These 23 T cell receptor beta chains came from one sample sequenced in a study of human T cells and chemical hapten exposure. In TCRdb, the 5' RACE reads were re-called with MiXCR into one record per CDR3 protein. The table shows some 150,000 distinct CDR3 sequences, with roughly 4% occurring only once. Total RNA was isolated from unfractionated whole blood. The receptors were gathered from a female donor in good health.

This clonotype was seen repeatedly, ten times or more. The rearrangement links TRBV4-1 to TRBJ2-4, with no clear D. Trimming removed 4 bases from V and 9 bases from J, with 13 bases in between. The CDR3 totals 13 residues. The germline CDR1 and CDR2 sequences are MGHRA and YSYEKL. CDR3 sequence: CASSPDVGSIQYF. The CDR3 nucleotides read TGCGCCAGCAGCCCTGACGTGGGCTCCATTCAGTACTTC.

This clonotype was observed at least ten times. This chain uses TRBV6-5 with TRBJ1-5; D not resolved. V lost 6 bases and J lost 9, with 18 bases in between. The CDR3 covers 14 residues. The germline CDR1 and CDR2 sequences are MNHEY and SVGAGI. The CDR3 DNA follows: TGTGCCAGCAGCAGACGGGCGGAAGGGCGGCCCCAGCATTTT. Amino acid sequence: CASSRRAEGRPQHF.

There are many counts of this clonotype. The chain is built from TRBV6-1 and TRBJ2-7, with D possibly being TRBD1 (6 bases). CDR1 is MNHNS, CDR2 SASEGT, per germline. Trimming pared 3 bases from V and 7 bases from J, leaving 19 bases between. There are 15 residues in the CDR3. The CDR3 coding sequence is TGTGCCAGCAGTGAGACCAGGGGATGGGGGCGGGAGCAGTACTTC. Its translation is CASSETRGWGREQYF.

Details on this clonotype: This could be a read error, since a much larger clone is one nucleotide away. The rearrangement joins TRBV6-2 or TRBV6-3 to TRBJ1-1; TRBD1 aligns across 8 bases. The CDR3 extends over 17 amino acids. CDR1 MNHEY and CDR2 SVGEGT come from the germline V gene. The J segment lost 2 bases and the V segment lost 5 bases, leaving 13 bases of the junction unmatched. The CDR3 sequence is CASSPWTGFGINTEAFF. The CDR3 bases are TGTGCCAGCAGTCCGTGGACAGGGTTTGGTATTAACACTGAAGCTTTCTTT.

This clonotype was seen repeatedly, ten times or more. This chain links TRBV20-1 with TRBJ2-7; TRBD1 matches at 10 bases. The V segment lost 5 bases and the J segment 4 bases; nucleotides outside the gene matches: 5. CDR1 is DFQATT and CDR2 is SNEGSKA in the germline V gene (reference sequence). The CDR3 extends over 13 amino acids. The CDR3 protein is CSAPGQGLYEQYF. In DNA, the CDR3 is TGCAGTGCTCCGGGACAGGGGTTGTACGAGCAGTACTTC.

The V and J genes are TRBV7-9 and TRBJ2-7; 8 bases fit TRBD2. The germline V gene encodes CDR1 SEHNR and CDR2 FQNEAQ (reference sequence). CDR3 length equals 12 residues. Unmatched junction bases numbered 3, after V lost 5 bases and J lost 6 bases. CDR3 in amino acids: CASSPGGREQYF. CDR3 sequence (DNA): TGTGCCAGCAGCCCGGGGGGGCGCGAGCAGTACTTC.

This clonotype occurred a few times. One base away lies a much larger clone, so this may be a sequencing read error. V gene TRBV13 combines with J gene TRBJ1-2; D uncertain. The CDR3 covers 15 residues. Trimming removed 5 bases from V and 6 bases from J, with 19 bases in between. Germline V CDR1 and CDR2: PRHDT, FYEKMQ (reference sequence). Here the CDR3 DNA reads TGTGCCAGCAGCCCAATGGACCCGGAGGACGATGGCTACACCTTC. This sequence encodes CASSPMDPEDDGYTF.

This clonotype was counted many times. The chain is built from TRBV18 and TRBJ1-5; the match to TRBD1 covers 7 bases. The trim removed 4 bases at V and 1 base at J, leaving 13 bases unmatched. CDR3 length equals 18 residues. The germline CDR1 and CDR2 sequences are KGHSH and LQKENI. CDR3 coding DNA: TGTGCCAGCTCACTACAACCAACAACAGGGGCCAGCAATCAGCCCCAGCATTTT. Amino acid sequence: CASSLQPTTGASNQPQHF.

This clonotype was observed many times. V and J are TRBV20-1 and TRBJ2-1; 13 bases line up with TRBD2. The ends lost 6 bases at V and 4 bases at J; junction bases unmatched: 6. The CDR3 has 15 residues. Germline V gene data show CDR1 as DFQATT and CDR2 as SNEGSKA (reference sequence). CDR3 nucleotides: TGCAGTGCGACGCCACTAGCGGGGGGGTACAATGAGCAGTTCTTC. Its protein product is CSATPLAGGYNEQFF.

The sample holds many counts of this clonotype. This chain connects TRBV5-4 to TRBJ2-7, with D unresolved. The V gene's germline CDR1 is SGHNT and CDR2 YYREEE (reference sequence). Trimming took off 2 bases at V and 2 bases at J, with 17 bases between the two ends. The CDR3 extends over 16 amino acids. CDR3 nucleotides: TGTGCCAGCAGCTTCGAACGGGCCGACGTCCCCTACGAGCAGTACTTC. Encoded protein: CASSFERADVPYEQYF. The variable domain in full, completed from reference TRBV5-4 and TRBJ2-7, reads ETGVTQSPTHLIKTRGQQVTLRCSSQSGHNTVSWYQQALGQGPQFIFQYYREEENGRGNFPPRFSGLQFPNYSSELNVNALELDDSALYLCASSFERADVPYEQYFGPGTRLTVT.

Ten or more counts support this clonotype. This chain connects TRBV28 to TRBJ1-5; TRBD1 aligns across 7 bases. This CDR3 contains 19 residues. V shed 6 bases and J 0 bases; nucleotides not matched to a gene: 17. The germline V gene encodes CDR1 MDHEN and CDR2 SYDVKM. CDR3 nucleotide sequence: TGTGCCAGCAGCCCACTCGTTACAGGGGCCGAGGCTAGCAATCAGCCCCAGCATTTT. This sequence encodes CASSPLVTGAEASNQPQHF.

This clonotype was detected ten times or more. The CDR3 sequence: CSARKIGGDEQYF. The CDR3 DNA is TGCAGTGCTAGGAAGATCGGGGGAGACGAGCAGTACTTC. This chain connects TRBV20-1 to TRBJ2-7; tentative D call: TRBD2 (6 bases). This CDR3 spans 13 amino acids. Trimming removed 3 bases from V and 5 bases from J, with 14 bases in between. Germline V gene sequence: CDR1 DFQATT, CDR2 SNEGSKA (reference sequence).

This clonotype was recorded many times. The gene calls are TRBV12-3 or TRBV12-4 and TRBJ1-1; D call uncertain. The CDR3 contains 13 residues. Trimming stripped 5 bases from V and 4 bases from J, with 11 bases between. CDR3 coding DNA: TGTGCCAGCAGTCTAAAGGCGGGCACTGAAGCTTTCTTT. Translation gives CASSLKAGTEAFF.

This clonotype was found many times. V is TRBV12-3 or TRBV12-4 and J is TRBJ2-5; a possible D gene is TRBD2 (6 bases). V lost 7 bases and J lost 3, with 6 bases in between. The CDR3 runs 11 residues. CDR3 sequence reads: CASTGEETQYF. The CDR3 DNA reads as TGTGCCAGCACGGGGGAAGAGACCCAGTACTTC.

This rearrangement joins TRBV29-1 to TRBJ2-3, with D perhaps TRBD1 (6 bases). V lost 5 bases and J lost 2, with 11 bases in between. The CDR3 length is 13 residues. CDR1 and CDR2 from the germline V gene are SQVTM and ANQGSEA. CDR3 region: CSVRGWNTDTQYF. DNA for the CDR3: TGCAGCGTTAGGGGGTGGAACACAGATACGCAGTATTTT.

DNA of the CDR3: TGTGCCAGCAGCCAAGCCGCCCCAGATACGCAGTATTTT. Its protein is CASSQAAPDTQYF. The chain joins TRBV14 to TRBJ2-3; unclear D gene. Germline V lookup: CDR1 SGHDN, CDR2 FVKESK. The CDR3 loop spans 13 amino acids. V lost 1 base to trimming and J lost 4 bases, with 6 bases between them.

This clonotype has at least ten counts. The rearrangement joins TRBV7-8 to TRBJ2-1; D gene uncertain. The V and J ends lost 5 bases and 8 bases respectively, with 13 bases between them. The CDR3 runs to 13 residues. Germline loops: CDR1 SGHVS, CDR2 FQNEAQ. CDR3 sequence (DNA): TGTGCCAGCAGCCCAAGTGTGGTGGATGAGCAGTTCTTC. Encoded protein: CASSPSVVDEQFF.

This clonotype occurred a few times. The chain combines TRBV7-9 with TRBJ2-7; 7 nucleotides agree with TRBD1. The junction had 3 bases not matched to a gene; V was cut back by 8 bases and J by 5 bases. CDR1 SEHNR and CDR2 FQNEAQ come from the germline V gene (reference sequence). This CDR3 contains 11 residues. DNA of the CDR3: TGTGCCAGCGGGACAGTCGACGAGCAGTACTTC. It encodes CASGTVDEQYF.

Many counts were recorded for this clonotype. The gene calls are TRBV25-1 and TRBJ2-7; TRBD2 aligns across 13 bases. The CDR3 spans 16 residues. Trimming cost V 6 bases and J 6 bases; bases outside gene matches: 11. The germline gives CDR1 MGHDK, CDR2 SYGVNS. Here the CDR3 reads CASRGLAGVDRAEQYF. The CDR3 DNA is TGTGCCAGCAGAGGACTAGCGGGGGTCGACCGGGCCGAGCAGTACTTC.

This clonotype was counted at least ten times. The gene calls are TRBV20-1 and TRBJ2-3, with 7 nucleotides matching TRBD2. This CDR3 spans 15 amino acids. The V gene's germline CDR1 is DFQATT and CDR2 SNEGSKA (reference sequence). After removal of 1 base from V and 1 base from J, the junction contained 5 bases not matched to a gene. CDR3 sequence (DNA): TGCAGTGCTAGAGGGGCCAGCGGGGGCACAGATACGCAGTATTTT. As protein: CSARGASGGTDTQYF.

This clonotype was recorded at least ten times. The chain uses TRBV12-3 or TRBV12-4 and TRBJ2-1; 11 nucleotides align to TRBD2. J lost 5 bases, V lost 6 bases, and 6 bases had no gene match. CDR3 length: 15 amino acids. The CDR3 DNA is TGTGCCAGCAGCCGTCTAGCGGGGGGCCACAATGAGCAGTTCTTC. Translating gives CASSRLAGGHNEQFF.

The CDR3 is CSARGVAGGAPYEQYF. As DNA, the CDR3 is TGCAGTGCTAGAGGGGTAGCGGGGGGCGCTCCCTACGAGCAGTACTTC. This chain uses TRBV20-1 with TRBJ2-7; 10 bases are a match to TRBD2. J lost 2 bases, V lost 1 base, and 8 bases had no gene match. This CDR3 has 16 residues. Germline CDR1 and CDR2: DFQATT and SNEGSKA (reference sequence).

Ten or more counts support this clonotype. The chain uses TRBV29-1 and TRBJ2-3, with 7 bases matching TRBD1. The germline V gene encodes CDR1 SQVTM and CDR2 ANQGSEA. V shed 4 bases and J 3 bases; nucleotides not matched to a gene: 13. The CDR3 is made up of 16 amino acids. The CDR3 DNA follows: TGCAGCGTTGCTGGGGTAGGGGGCGCCGGGACAGATACGCAGTATTTT. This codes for CSVAGVGGAGTDTQYF.